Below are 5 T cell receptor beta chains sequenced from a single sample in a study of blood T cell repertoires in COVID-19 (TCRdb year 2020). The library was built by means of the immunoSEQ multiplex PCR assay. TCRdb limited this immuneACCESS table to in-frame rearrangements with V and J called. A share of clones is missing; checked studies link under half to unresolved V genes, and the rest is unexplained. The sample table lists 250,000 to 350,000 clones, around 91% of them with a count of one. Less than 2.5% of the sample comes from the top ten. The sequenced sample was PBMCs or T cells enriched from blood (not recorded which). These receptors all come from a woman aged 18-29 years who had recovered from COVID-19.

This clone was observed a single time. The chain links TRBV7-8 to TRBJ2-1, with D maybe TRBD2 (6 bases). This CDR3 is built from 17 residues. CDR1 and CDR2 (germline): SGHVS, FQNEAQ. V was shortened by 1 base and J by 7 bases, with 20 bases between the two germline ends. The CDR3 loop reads CASSLGAAAGSVNEQFF. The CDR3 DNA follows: TGTGCCAGCAGCTTAGGGGCGGCGGCGGGGTCTGTTAATGAGCAGTTCTTC.

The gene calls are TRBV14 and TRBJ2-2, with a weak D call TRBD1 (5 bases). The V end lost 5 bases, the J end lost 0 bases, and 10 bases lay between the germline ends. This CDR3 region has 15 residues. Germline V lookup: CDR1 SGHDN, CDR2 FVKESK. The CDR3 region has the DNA TGTGCCAGCAGCTACAGGACGGCGAACACCGGGGAGCTGTTTTTT. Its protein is CASSYRTANTGELFF.

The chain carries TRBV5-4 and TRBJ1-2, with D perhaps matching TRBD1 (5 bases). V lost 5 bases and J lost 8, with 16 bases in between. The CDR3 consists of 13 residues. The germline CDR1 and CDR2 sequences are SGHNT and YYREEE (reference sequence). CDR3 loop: CASRDQGGSGYTF. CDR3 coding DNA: TGTGCCAGCAGGGATCAGGGTGGGTCGGGCTACACCTTC.

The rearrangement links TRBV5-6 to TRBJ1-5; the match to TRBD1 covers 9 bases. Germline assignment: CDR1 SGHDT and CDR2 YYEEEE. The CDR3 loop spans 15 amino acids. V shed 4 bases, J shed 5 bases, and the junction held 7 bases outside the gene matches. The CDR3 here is CASSDRDRVDQPQHF. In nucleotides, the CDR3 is TGTGCCAGCAGCGACCGGGACAGGGTAGATCAGCCCCAGCATTTT. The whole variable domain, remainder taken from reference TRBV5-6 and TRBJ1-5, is DAGVTQSPTHLIKTRGQQVTLRCSPKSGHDTVSWYQQALGQGPQFIFQYYEEEERQRGNFPDRFSGHQFPNYSSELNVNALLLGDSALYLCASSDRDRVDQPQHFGDGTRLSIL.

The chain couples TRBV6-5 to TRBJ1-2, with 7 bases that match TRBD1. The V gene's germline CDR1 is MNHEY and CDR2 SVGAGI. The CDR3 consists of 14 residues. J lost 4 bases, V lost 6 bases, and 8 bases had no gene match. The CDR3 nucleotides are TGTGCCAGCAGCCGTCAGGGGGAGATCTATGGCTACACCTTC. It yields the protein CASSRQGEIYGYTF.